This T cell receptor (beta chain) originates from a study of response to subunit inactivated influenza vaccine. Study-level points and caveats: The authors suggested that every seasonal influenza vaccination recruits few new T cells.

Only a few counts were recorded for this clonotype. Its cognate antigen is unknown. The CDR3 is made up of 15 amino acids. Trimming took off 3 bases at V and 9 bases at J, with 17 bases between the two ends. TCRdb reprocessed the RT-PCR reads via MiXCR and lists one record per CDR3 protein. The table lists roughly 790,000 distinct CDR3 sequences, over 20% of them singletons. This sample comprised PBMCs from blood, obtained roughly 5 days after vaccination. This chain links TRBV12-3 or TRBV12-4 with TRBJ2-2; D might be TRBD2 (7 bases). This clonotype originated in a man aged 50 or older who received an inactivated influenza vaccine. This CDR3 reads CASSLGGATPWELFF. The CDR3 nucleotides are TGTGCCAGCAGTTTGGGGGGGGCCACGCCGTGGGAGCTGTTTTTT.